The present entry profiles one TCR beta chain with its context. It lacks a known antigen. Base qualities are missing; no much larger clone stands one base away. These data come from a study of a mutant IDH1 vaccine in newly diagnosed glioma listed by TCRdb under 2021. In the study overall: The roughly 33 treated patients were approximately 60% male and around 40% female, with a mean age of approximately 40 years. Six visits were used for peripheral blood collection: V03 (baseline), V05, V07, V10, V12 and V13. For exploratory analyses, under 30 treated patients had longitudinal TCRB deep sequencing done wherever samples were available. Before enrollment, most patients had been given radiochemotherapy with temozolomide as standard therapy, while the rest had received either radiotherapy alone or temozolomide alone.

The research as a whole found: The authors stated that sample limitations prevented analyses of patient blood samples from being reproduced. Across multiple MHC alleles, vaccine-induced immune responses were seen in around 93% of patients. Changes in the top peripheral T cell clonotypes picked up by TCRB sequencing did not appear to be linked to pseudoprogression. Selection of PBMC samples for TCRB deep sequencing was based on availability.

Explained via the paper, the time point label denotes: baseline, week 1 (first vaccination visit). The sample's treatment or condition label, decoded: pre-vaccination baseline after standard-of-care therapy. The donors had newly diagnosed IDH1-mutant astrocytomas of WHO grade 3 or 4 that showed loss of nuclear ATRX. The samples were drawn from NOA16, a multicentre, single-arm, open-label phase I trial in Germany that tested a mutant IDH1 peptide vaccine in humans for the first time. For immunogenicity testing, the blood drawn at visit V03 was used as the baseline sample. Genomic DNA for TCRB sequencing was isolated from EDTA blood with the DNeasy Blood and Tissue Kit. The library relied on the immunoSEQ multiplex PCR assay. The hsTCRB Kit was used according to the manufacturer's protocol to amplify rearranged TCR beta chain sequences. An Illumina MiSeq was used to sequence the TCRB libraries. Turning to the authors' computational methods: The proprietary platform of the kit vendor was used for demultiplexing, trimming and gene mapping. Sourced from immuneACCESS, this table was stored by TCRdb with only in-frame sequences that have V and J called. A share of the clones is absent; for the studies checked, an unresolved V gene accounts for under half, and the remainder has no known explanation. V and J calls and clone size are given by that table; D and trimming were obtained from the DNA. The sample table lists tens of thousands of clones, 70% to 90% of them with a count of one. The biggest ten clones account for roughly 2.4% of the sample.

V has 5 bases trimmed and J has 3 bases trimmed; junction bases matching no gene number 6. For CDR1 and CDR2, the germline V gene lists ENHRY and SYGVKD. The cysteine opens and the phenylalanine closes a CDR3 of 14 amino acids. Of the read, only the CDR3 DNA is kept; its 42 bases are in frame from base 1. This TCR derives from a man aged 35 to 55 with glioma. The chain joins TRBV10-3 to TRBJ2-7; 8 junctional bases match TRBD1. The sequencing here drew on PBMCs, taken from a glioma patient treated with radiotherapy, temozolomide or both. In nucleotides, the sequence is TGTGCCATCAGTAGATCGGGACAGGACTACGAGCAGTACTTC. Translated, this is CAISRSGQDYEQYF.